The present TCR beta chain was sequenced within a study of cytomegalovirus exposure and HLA in healthy donors. Researchers ran the PCR with 60 Vbeta and 13 Jbeta primers. The repertoire was sequenced with immunoSEQ multiplex PCR; TCRdb's copy has only in-frame clones and lacks some. Of 82,000 or so clones detected, over 9.5% appear once; the ten largest clones hold approximately 24%. The CDR3 covers 13 residues. Germline loops: CDR1 LNHDA, CDR2 SQIVND (reference sequence). Trimming pared 4 bases from V and 5 bases from J, leaving 11 bases between. With regard to this clone: The antigen is unknown.

Notes on the study in general: Later on, an analysis found that several of the most significant clusters appeared to be linked to common viral pathogens, which included parvovirus B19. Some highly shared sequence variants likely arose as a pipeline artifact. CMV serostatus was the sole immune exposure data available. By HLA locus, TCR association rates varied in a later analysis, with DRB1 showing the most and HLA-C the fewest.

Sequenced sample: PBMCs. The chain joins TRBV19 to TRBJ1-1; D is uncertain. The sequence derives from a man aged 60-69 years in good health and CMV-seropositive. Here the CDR3 reads CASSTVRRTEAFF. Here the CDR3 DNA reads TGTGCCAGTAGTACCGTACGGAGGACTGAAGCTTTCTTT.